This T cell receptor (beta chain) stems from a study of blood T cell repertoires in COVID-19. Study as a whole: COVID-19 samples collected from the United States, Italy and Spain covered acute and convalescent phases. Sample material is recorded as cDNA or gDNA derived from T cells, B-cell-depleted T cells, or PBMCs.

Authors' data handling: By means of reference gene primer amplification, nucleated cell counts were estimated. The protocol was immunoSEQ multiplex PCR, while the TCRdb copy is restricted to in-frame clones and leaves out a portion. That table supplies the V and J calls and clone size; D and trimming were determined from the DNA. The table records 95,000 to 150,000 clones, around 86% of them present only once. CDR3 length: 15 amino acids. V lost 2 bases and J 12 bases, leaving 20 bases between the germline ends. Looked up from germline, CDR1 is SGHRS and CDR2 is YFSETQ. The sequenced material came from peripheral blood. This sequence originates from a man aged 60-69 years with acute or convalescent COVID-19. V usage is TRBV5-1 and J usage is TRBJ1-4, with a possible D match to TRBD1 (6 bases). CDR3 DNA: TGCGCCAGCAGCTTTTCCGGAGCAGGGGACCTGGAACTGTTTTTT. Protein product: CASSFSGAGDLELFF.